A single sample gave rise to the 24 T cell receptor beta chains below, sequenced in a study of cytomegalovirus exposure and HLA in healthy donors. Researchers ran the PCR with 60 Vbeta and 13 Jbeta primers. Repertoires were generated with immunoSEQ multiplex PCR, while TCRdb's copy carries only in-frame clones and drops some. In the table there are 200,000 to 250,000 clones, around 79% of which are singletons. Material for sequencing was PBMCs. These receptors originate from a man younger than 35 in good health and CMV-seronegative.

This rearrangement joins TRBV6-1 to TRBJ2-5; TRBD2 agrees at 14 bases. CDR1 MNHNS and CDR2 SASEGT come from the germline V gene. CDR3 length: 15 amino acids. V was pared by 4 bases and J by 2 bases, with 0 bases of the junction left unmatched. DNA of the CDR3: TGTGCCAGCAGTGGACTAGCGGGGGGGCAAGAGACCCAGTACTTC. Translation: CASSGLAGGQETQYF.

The J gene is TRBJ2-7, the V gene TRBV7-9, with D unclear. Germline V lookup: CDR1 SEHNR, CDR2 FQNEAQ (reference sequence). Trimming left V 1 base short and J 0 bases short, with 7 bases between. The CDR3 runs to 14 residues. CDR3 DNA: TGTGCCAGCAGCTTAGTCCCGAGCTCCTACGAGCAGTACTTC. Translation: CASSLVPSSYEQYF.

The chain uses TRBV5-1 and TRBJ2-3, with 9 bases lining up with TRBD2. The CDR3 has 16 residues. The J segment lost 4 bases and the V segment lost 3 bases, leaving 9 bases of the junction unmatched. Germline CDR1 SGHRS, CDR2 YFSETQ. The CDR3 protein is CASSSLSGGIPDTQYF. The CDR3 DNA is TGCGCCAGCAGCTCCTTAAGCGGGGGGATCCCAGATACGCAGTATTTT.

V and J are TRBV7-2 and TRBJ1-1; D is uncertain. The germline CDR1 and CDR2 sequences are SGHTA and FQGNSA. Trimming stripped 3 bases from V and 3 bases from J, with 8 bases between. The CDR3 spans 13 residues. In DNA form, the CDR3 reads TGTGCCAGCAGCTTGAGAGTAGACACTGAAGCTTTCTTT. This encodes CASSLRVDTEAFF.

The rearrangement links TRBV9 to TRBJ1-1, with TRBD1 matching 7 bases. CDR3 size: 14 residues. In germline, CDR1 is SGDLS, CDR2 YYNGEE. V lost 0 bases and J lost 4; bases outside the gene matches: 3. CDR3 bases: TGTGCCAGCAGCGTAGGGACAGGCGGCACTGAAGCTTTCTTT. Amino acid sequence: CASSVGTGGTEAFF. Full variable domain (rest looked up from reference TRBV9 and TRBJ1-1): DSGVTQTPKHLITATGQRVTLRCSPRSGDLSVYWYQQSLDQGLQFLIQYYNGEERAKGNILERFSAQQFPDLHSELNLSSLELGDSALYFCASSVGTGGTEAFFGQGTRLTVV.

The rearrangement uses TRBV27 and TRBJ2-1, with D tentatively TRBD2 (5 bases). The V end lost 5 bases, the J end lost 7 bases, and 21 bases lay between the germline ends. Germline-derived CDR1 and CDR2 are MNHEY and SMNVEV (reference sequence). The CDR3 has 16 residues. This CDR3 reads CASSPRRRASGNEQFF. The DNA of the CDR3 is TGTGCCAGCAGTCCCCGTAGGCGTGCCTCGGGAAATGAGCAGTTCTTC.

The gene calls are TRBV7-9 and TRBJ1-3; D is possibly TRBD1 (5 bases). CDR3 length: 15 amino acids. Trimming took off 3 bases at V and 2 bases at J, with 11 bases between the two ends. The germline gives CDR1 SEHNR, CDR2 FQNEAQ (reference sequence). The CDR3 DNA reads as TGTGCCAGCAGCTTGGGGGGTGTCACTGGAAACACCATATATTTT. This sequence encodes CASSLGGVTGNTIYF.

The CDR3 is CASSGGFGWEAFF. CDR3 bases: TGTGCCAGTAGTGGGGGGTTCGGATGGGAAGCTTTCTTT. This chain links TRBV19 with TRBJ1-1, with TRBD1 as a possible D gene (5 bases). V was clipped by 5 bases and J by 8 bases, with 15 bases between them. This CDR3 region has 13 residues. Germline loops: CDR1 LNHDA, CDR2 SQIVND (reference sequence). The entire variable domain, with the rest obtained from reference TRBV19 and TRBJ1-1, is as follows: DGGITQSPKYLFRKEGQNVTLSCEQNLNHDAMYWYRQDPGQGLRLIYYSQIVNDFQKGDIAEGYSVSREKKESFPLTVTSAQKNPTAFYLCASSGGFGWEAFFGQGTRLTVV.

The gene calls are TRBV27 and TRBJ2-2; 9 nucleotides match TRBD1. Germline-derived CDR1 and CDR2 are MNHEY and SMNVEV (reference sequence). The CDR3 has 14 amino acids. V gave up 8 bases and J gave up 4 bases; unmatched junction bases: 5. This chain's CDR3 is CASDPGQGTGELFF. The CDR3, as DNA: TGTGCCAGCGACCCGGGACAGGGCACCGGGGAGCTGTTTTTT.

This clone was counted a single time. The gene calls are TRBV2 and TRBJ2-3; TRBD2 agrees at 9 bases. The germline CDR1 and CDR2 sequences are SNHLY and FYNNEI. This CDR3 comprises 16 residues. With V trimmed by 6 bases and J by 2 bases, 9 bases remained unmatched. The CDR3 sequence: CASRGPGLAHTDTQYF. CDR3 sequence (DNA): TGTGCCAGCAGAGGACCGGGACTAGCCCACACAGATACGCAGTATTTT.

The CDR3 loop is CAWDGGAGYYEQYF. CDR3 coding DNA: TGTGCCTGGGACGGTGGTGCGGGTTACTACGAGCAGTACTTC. This chain connects TRBV30 to TRBJ2-5; D is perhaps TRBD2 (5 bases). The J call may be wrong; the DNA end is better matched by TRBJ2-7. The CDR3 contains 14 residues. The germline CDR1 and CDR2 sequences are GTSNPN and SVGIG (reference sequence).

A remark on this clone: The same CDR3 can be traced to other DNA sequences in this sample. The gene calls are TRBV18 and TRBJ1-5; D is undetermined. This CDR3 contains 12 residues. Trimming took off 2 bases at V and 9 bases at J, with 8 bases between the two ends. Germline V gene lookup returns CDR1 KGHSH and CDR2 LQKENI. CDR3 loop: CASSPREGPQHF. CDR3 coding DNA: TGTGCCAGCTCACCAAGGGAGGGGCCCCAGCATTTT. The full variable domain, with the rest looked up from reference TRBV18 and TRBJ1-5, is NAGVMQNPRHLVRRRGQEARLRCSPMKGHSHVYWYRQLPEEGLKFMVYLQKENIIDESGMPKERFSAEFPKEGPSILRIQQVVRGDSAAYFCASSPREGPQHFGDGTRLSIL.

The chain has TRBV11-2 and TRBJ2-3, with D possibly TRBD2 on 5 matching bases. V lost 5 bases, J lost 5 bases, and 17 bases lay in between. The CDR3 has 15 residues. Germline lookup yields CDR1 SGHAT and CDR2 FQNNGV. The CDR3 DNA sequence: TGTGCCAGCAGCCCAGAGGGAGAGGCCGGAGATACGCAGTATTTT. It is translated as CASSPEGEAGDTQYF. Full variable domain (outside the CDR3, taken from reference TRBV11-2 and TRBJ2-3): EAGVAQSPRYKIIEKRQSVAFWCNPISGHATLYWYQQILGQGPKLLIQFQNNGVVDDSQLPKDRFSAERLKGVDSTLKIQPAKLEDSAVYLCASSPEGEAGDTQYFGPGTRLTVL.

This clone was counted between two and nine times. This rearrangement joins TRBV27 to TRBJ2-2, with TRBD2 as a possible D gene (7 bases). The length of the CDR3 is 17 residues. Germline assignment: CDR1 MNHEY and CDR2 SMNVEV (reference sequence). V was trimmed by 2 bases and J by 3 bases, leaving 16 bases between them. The CDR3 loop is CASSLRRGGLDTGELFF. The CDR3 DNA is TGTGCCAGCAGTTTACGGAGGGGGGGCCTGGACACCGGGGAGCTGTTTTTT.

V usage is TRBV19 and J usage is TRBJ2-2, with a weak D call TRBD2 (5 bases). Germline V gene sequence: CDR1 LNHDA, CDR2 SQIVND (reference sequence). Trimming cost V 6 bases and J 4 bases, with 12 bases left between them. This CDR3 contains 14 residues. The CDR3 DNA reads as TGTGCCAGTAGACCGGTCGGGGTCACCGGGGAGCTGTTTTTT. Protein product: CASRPVGVTGELFF. Combining the CDR3 with reference TRBV19 and TRBJ2-2 gives the whole variable domain DGGITQSPKYLFRKEGQNVTLSCEQNLNHDAMYWYRQDPGQGLRLIYYSQIVNDFQKGDIAEGYSVSREKKESFPLTVTSAQKNPTAFYLCASRPVGVTGELFFGEGSRLTVL.

The chain joins TRBV6-5 to TRBJ2-7; 7 positions match TRBD1. Trimming cost V 0 bases and J 3 bases; bases outside gene matches: 5. The germline V gene encodes CDR1 MNHEY and CDR2 SVGAGI. The CDR3 length is 15 residues. In nucleotides, the CDR3 is TGTGCCAGCAGTTACTCGACAGGGTCTATCTACGAGCAGTACTTC. Its protein product is CASSYSTGSIYEQYF.

The chain joins TRBV7-9 to TRBJ1-6; weak D call: TRBD1 (6 bases). The V end lost 5 bases, the J end lost 13 bases, and 18 bases lay between the germline ends. The CDR3 loop spans 14 amino acids. CDR1 SEHNR and CDR2 FQNEAQ come from the germline V gene (reference sequence). CDR3 in amino acids: CASSQGQYGGPLHF. DNA of the CDR3: TGTGCCAGCAGCCAAGGACAGTACGGGGGGCCCCTCCACTTT.

The V and J genes are TRBV9 and TRBJ1-1, with no clear D. This CDR3 region has 14 residues. Trimming pared 0 bases from V and 2 bases from J, leaving 8 bases between. Germline assignment: CDR1 SGDLS and CDR2 YYNGEE. The CDR3 sequence is CASSVGGANTEAFF. CDR3 sequence (DNA): TGTGCCAGCAGCGTAGGGGGAGCCAACACTGAAGCTTTCTTT.

The chain couples TRBV28 to TRBJ2-7, with unresolved D. Germline V gene sequence: CDR1 MDHEN, CDR2 SYDVKM. The CDR3 is 15 residues long. Trimming pared 4 bases from V and 3 bases from J, leaving 16 bases between. DNA for the CDR3: TGTGCCAGCAGTTATCGAGGCGTCAGAAGCTACGAGCAGTACTTC. Translated, it gives CASSYRGVRSYEQYF.

The gene calls are TRBV30 and TRBJ1-1; perhaps TRBD1 as D (5 bases). The germline V and J ends were trimmed by 2 bases and 6 bases, with 10 bases remaining between them. The CDR3 runs to 12 residues. Germline CDR1 reads GTSNPN; CDR2 reads SVGIG (reference sequence). This CDR3 is CAWSQGVPEAFF. The CDR3 DNA reads as TGTGCCTGGAGTCAGGGTGTCCCTGAAGCTTTCTTT.

V usage is TRBV13 and J usage is TRBJ2-3; the match to TRBD2 covers 10 bases. Germline-derived CDR1 and CDR2 are PRHDT and FYEKMQ (reference sequence). The CDR3 length is 19 residues. After removal of 4 bases from V and 1 base from J, the junction contained 14 bases not matched to a gene. In DNA, the CDR3 is TGTGCCAGCAGCTCAACTTGGACTAGCGGTACTACGGGCACAGATACGCAGTATTTT. Residues: CASSSTWTSGTTGTDTQYF.

The CDR3 DNA is TGTGCCATCAGTGATGGGCTAGCGGCCTACAATGAGCAGTTCTTC. It specifies CAISDGLAAYNEQFF. This chain links TRBV10-3 with TRBJ2-1, with 7 nucleotides matching TRBD2. Germline V gene lookup returns CDR1 ENHRY and CDR2 SYGVKD. CDR3 length: 15 amino acids. The V gene end was trimmed by 3 bases and the J gene end by 2 bases; junction bases not matched to a gene: 4.

A note on this clone: A read error may account for a junction end that differs from germline. The chain joins TRBV9 to TRBJ2-6; 8 positions match TRBD2. Germline values: CDR1 SGDLS, CDR2 YYNGEE. The CDR3 totals 21 residues. The CDR3 here is CASSPRREGGVIIGGANALTF. CDR3 DNA sequence: TGTGCCAGCAGCCCCCGCCGGGAGGGGGGCGTGATTATTGGTGGGGCCAACGCCCTGACTTTC. Variable domain in full (rest from reference TRBV9 and TRBJ2-6): DSGVTQTPKHLITATGQRVTLRCSPRSGDLSVYWYQQSLDQGLQFLIQYYNGEERAKGNILERFSAQQFPDLHSELNLSSLELGDSALYFCASSPRREGGVIIGGANALTFGAGSRLTVL.

The genes are TRBV27 and TRBJ2-7; 8 bases agree with TRBD1. V dropped 3 bases and J dropped 6; count of bases not matched to a gene: 7. CDR3 length: 14 residues. Germline V gene data show CDR1 as MNHEY and CDR2 as SMNVEV (reference sequence). The CDR3: CASSFDQGALEQYF. For the CDR3, the DNA is TGTGCCAGCAGTTTTGATCAGGGGGCACTCGAGCAGTACTTC.